The present TCR beta chain was sequenced within a study of CD8 T cells in ankylosing spondylitis (dated by TCRdb to about 2017). Describing the broader study: The study set out to find disease-linked TCR variants by profiling T cell receptor beta repertoires in ankylosing spondylitis patients and healthy donors. The full study cohort comprised 25 ankylosing spondylitis patients and approximately 100 healthy donors. Peripheral blood was sampled, and synovial fluid was also collected from ankylosing spondylitis patients. Results the study describes overall, beyond this receptor: Blood from ankylosing spondylitis patients appeared to be characterized by a TCR beta motif made up of under ten highly homologous amino acid variants. Significant enrichment of the disease-linked clones was reported in matched synovial fluid samples from ankylosing spondylitis patients. Some TCR beta motif variants had previously been reported in synovial fluid and blood of reactive arthritis patients, which suggested common disease-initiation mechanisms. The disease-linked clones showed a CD8+ phenotype and occurred at relatively low frequencies in peripheral blood.

This clonotype was detected many times. The antigen it binds to is not known. Nothing much larger sits one base from this clone, and base qualities are not available. V is shortened by 4 bases, J by 6 bases, and the region joining them spans 15 bases. The CDR3 measures 14 amino acids from cysteine to phenylalanine. Kept here is only the CDR3 DNA, which spans 42 bases and is read in frame from base 1. CDR1 SQVTM and CDR2 ANQGSEA are derived from the germline V gene. The data were produced on an Illumina HiSeq 2500. Quantitative 5'-RACE with molecular barcodes was the method used to prepare the TCR beta libraries. Turning to the authors' computational methods: A new computational method, built on a probabilistic model of VDJ rearrangement, was used to identify disease-linked TCR variants. The raw public reads went through TCRdb reprocessing: fastp at Q25, MiXCR clone calling, in-frame beta chains kept. Rows are unified per CDR3 protein, each entry keeping the most common DNA and genes. These V and J calls rely on TCRdb rather than the paper's analysis. For this sample there are around 340,000 distinct CDR3 sequences; about 14% appear just once. The ten largest clones represent around 0.99% of the sample.

This sequence was found in a male donor with ankylosing spondylitis or in good health (not recorded which). The receptor chain draws on TRBV29-1 and TRBJ2-2; 6 matching bases give a weak D call of TRBD1. Sample: blood, either unsorted or a sorted T cell fraction (not recorded which). The nucleotides read TGCAGCGTTGTAGCCAGGGGATTTGCCGGGGAGCTGTTTTTT. Its translation is CSVVARGFAGELFF.